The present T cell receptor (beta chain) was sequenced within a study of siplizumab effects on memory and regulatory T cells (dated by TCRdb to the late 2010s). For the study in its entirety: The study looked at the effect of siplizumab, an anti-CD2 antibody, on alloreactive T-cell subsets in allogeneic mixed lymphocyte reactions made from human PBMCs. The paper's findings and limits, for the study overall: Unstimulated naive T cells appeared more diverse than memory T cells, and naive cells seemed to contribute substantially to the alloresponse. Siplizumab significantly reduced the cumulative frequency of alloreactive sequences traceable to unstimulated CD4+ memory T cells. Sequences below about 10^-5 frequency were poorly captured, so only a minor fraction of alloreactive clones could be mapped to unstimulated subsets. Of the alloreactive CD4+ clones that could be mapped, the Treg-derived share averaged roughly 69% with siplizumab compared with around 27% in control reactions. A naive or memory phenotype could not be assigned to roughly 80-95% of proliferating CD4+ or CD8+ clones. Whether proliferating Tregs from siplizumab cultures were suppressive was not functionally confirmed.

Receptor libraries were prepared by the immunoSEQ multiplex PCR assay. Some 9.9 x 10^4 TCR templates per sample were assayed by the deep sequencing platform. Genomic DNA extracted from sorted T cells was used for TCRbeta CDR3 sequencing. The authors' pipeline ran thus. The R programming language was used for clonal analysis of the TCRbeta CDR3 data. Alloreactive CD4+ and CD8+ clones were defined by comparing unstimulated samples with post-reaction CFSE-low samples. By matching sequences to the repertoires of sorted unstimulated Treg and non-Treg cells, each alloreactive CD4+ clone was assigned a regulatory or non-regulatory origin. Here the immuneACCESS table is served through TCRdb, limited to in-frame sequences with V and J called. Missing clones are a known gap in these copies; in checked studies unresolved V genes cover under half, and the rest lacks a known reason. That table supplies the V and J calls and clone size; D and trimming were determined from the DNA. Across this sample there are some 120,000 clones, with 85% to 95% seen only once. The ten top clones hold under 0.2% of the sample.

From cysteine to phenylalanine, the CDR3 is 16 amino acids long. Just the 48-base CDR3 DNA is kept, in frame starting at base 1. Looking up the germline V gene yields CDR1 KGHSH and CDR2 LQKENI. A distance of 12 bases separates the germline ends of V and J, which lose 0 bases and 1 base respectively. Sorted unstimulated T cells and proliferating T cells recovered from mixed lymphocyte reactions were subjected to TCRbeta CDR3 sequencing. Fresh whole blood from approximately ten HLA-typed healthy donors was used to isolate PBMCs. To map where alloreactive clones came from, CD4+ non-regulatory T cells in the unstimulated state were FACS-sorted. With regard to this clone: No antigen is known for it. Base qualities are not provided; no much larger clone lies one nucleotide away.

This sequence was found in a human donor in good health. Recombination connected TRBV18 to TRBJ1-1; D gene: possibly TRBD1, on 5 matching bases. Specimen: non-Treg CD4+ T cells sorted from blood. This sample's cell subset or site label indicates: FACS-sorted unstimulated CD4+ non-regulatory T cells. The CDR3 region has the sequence CASSPPSVTANTEAFF. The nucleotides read TGTGCCAGCTCACCACCTAGCGTGACAGCGAACACTGAAGCTTTCTTT.